The 9 T cell receptor beta chains reported below all come from one sample, sequenced in a study of vaccination effects on CD4 cells after COVID-19. Libraries were prepared by immunoSEQ multiplex PCR; TCRdb keeps only in-frame clonotypes and omits some of them. This sample has approximately 70,000 clones, with 65% to 75% found just once. Sequencing was preceded by expansion of antigen-specific CD4+ T cells with viral peptide pools in the ViraFEST assay. Isolating CD4+ T cells followed less than 11 days of culture. Neither prior SARS-CoV-2 infection nor positive nucleocapsid antibodies were present in the vaccine recipients. No antigen is known for these receptors. Source: CD4+ T cells from PBMCs cultured with HCoV-NL63 spike peptides, taken before COVID-19 vaccination. Receptor source: a human donor who received a COVID-19 vaccine.

This clone showed up just a few times. The V call is TRBV29-1, the J call TRBJ2-1; 11 bases are a match to TRBD1. The germline V gene has CDR1 SQVTM and CDR2 ANQGSEA. The CDR3 sequence is 18 residues long. V dropped 4 bases and J dropped 0; count of bases not matched to a gene: 11. This CDR3 reads CSVVTGTGGFFSYNEQFF. CDR3 in DNA: TGCAGCGTTGTAACCGGGACAGGGGGTTTTTTCTCCTACAATGAGCAGTTCTTC.

V is TRBV7-2 and J is TRBJ2-1; 8 bases align to TRBD2. V shed 0 bases, J shed 2 bases, and the junction held 3 bases outside the gene matches. The CDR3 has 16 residues. CDR1 and CDR2 from the germline V gene are SGHTA and FQGNSA. The CDR3 DNA reads as TGTGCCAGCAGCTTAGCGTCGGGGGGGGCCTACAATGAGCAGTTCTTC. It yields the protein CASSLASGGAYNEQFF.

This chain joins TRBV25-1 and TRBJ2-3, with D possibly being TRBD1 (6 bases). Germline V gene data show CDR1 as MGHDK and CDR2 as SYGVNS. V was shortened by 1 base and J by 0 bases, with 8 bases between the two germline ends. There are 15 residues in the CDR3. CDR3 sequence (DNA): TGTGCCAGCAGTGAATCAAGGGGGAGCACAGATACGCAGTATTTT. It is translated as CASSESRGSTDTQYF.

Turning to this clone: Sequence at one end of the junction differs from germline and may be a read error. The V and J genes are TRBV4-1 and TRBJ1-1, with D perhaps matching TRBD1 (6 bases). This CDR3 comprises 13 residues. The germline V gene has CDR1 MGHRA and CDR2 YSYEKL. The CDR3: CASSRTGNAEAFF. In DNA form, the CDR3 reads TGCGCCAGCAGCCGTACAGGGAACGCTGAAGCTTTCTTT.

This clone was counted between two and nine times. The chain carries TRBV19 and TRBJ1-5, with D possibly being TRBD1 (5 bases). With 3 bases removed from V and 4 bases from J, the gap between germline ends came to 22 bases. The CDR3 covers 18 residues. Germline V CDR1 and CDR2: LNHDA, SQIVND (reference sequence). The CDR3 DNA follows: TGTGCCAGTAGTATTACGGTAAGGCGGGGACTCCGAAATCAGCCCCAGCATTTT. This sequence encodes CASSITVRRGLRNQPQHF.

The chain joins TRBV5-1 to TRBJ2-1; tentatively, D is TRBD2 (5 bases). Germline V gene sequence: CDR1 SGHRS, CDR2 YFSETQ. With 4 bases removed from V and 3 bases from J, the gap between germline ends came to 8 bases. The CDR3 covers 13 residues. The CDR3 spells CASSEGNYNEQFF. CDR3 in DNA: TGCGCCAGCAGCGAGGGCAACTACAATGAGCAGTTCTTC.

The V and J genes are TRBV7-2 and TRBJ1-2; maybe TRBD1 (5 bases). The V gene's germline CDR1 is SGHTA and CDR2 FQGNSA. The CDR3 has 15 amino acids. V was shortened by 0 bases and J by 4 bases, with 12 bases between the two germline ends. The CDR3 reads CASSLARGSGYGYTF. The CDR3 DNA follows: TGTGCCAGCAGCTTAGCGAGGGGATCTGGCTATGGCTACACCTTC.

The chain uses TRBV7-2 and TRBJ1-2, with a tentative D call TRBD1 (5 bases). Germline CDR1 is SGHTA and CDR2 is FQGNSA. V was cut by 0 bases and J by 3 bases, with 11 bases left in between. There are 15 residues in the CDR3. The CDR3 DNA follows: TGTGCCAGCAGCTTAGCGCGGGGGGTGGACTATGGCTACACCTTC. It translates to CASSLARGVDYGYTF.

Only a few counts were recorded for this clone. The chain carries TRBV5-5 and TRBJ2-5; tentatively, D is TRBD1 or TRBD2 (5 bases each). Trimming pared 0 bases from V and 5 bases from J, leaving 17 bases between. Looked up from germline, CDR1 is SGHKS and CDR2 is YYEKEE (reference sequence). The CDR3 runs 16 residues. CDR3 sequence: CASSLGGKGQRETQYF. Written as DNA, the CDR3 is TGTGCCAGCAGCTTGGGGGGGAAGGGCCAGAGGGAGACCCAGTACTTC.